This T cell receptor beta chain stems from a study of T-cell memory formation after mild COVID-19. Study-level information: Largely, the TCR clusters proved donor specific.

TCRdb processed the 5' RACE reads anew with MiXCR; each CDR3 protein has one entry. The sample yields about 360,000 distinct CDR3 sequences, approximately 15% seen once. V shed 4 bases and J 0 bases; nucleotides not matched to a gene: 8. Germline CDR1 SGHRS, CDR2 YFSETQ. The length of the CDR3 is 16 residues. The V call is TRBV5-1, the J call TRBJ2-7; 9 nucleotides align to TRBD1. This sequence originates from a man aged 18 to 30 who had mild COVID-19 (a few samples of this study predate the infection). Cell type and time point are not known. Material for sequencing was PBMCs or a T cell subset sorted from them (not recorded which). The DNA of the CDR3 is TGCGCCAGCAGCACGGGACAGGGACTACACTCCTACGAGCAGTACTTC. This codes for CASSTGQGLHSYEQYF.